This TCR beta chain was retrieved from a study of blood T cell repertoires in COVID-19. Study at large: Acute and convalescent COVID-19 specimens originated in the United States, Italy and Spain.

CDR1 is SGHRS and CDR2 is YFSETQ in the germline V gene. The CDR3 has 15 amino acids. V lost 4 bases to trimming and J lost 3 bases; unmatched junction nucleotides: 6. Authors' methods: From reference gene primer amplification, estimates of nucleated cell counts were derived. Profiling relied on immunoSEQ multiplex PCR, and the TCRdb table lists in-frame clones only, not all of them. Clonal size and the V and J genes are those of that table, whereas D and trimming came from the DNA. The sample gives under 300,000 clones, roughly 80% of which show up once; about 4% is in the top ten. The specimen was peripheral blood. The chain links TRBV5-1 to TRBJ1-4, with TRBD1 identical over 7 bases. This TCR was sampled from a woman aged 40 to 49 with active or convalescent COVID-19. The CDR3 sequence is CASSVQGNPNEKLFF. CDR3 bases: TGCGCCAGCAGCGTACAGGGGAACCCTAATGAAAAACTGTTTTTT.